The 25 T cell receptor beta chains below all came from one sample that was sequenced in a study of T cell responses to AZD1222 COVID-19 vaccine. Some clones are missing from TCRdb's copy, which holds only in-frame ones; the method was immunoSEQ multiplex PCR. Among just over 80,000 clones listed, around 90% were seen once. This material consisted of peripheral blood, taken on day 0 of AZD1222 vaccination. All receptors come from an adult in good health.

The chain recombines TRBV29-1 with TRBJ1-2, with a possible D match to TRBD1 (6 bases). This CDR3 has 12 residues. Germline values: CDR1 SQVTM, CDR2 ANQGSEA. V dropped 6 bases and J dropped 7 bases, with 15 bases sitting between them. CDR3 coding DNA: TGCAGCGTCATGGGGGGGCTTGGTGGCTACACCTTC. Its protein product is CSVMGGLGGYTF.

The chain employs TRBV10-2 and TRBJ1-1; D is uncertain. There are 14 residues in the CDR3. Trimming pared 0 bases from V and 1 base from J, leaving 6 bases between. Germline V lookup: CDR1 WSHSY, CDR2 SAAADI. CDR3 amino acids: CASSESKKNTEAFF. CDR3 nucleotides: TGCGCCAGCAGTGAGTCGAAGAAGAACACTGAAGCTTTCTTT.

J is TRBJ1-1 and V is TRBV29-1; the D is unclear. This CDR3 is 13 amino acids long. The germline V gene encodes CDR1 SQVTM and CDR2 ANQGSEA. V was shortened by 4 bases and J by 0 bases, with 9 bases between the two germline ends. The CDR3, as DNA: TGCAGCGTTGTAGACACCCTGAACACTGAAGCTTTCTTT. Translation gives CSVVDTLNTEAFF.

A note on this clone: Other DNA sequences within the sample encode an identical CDR3. This sequence joins TRBV27 and TRBJ1-5, with D unresolved. The CDR3 loop spans 13 amino acids. V lost 3 bases to trimming and J lost 0 bases, with 3 bases between them. Germline lookup yields CDR1 MNHEY and CDR2 SMNVEV (reference sequence). In nucleotides, the CDR3 is TGTGCCAGCAGTTTGTCTAGCAATCAGCCCCAGCATTTT. It is translated as CASSLSSNQPQHF.

The chain carries TRBV11-1 and TRBJ2-1, with D tentatively TRBD2 (5 bases). The CDR3 extends over 10 amino acids. The germline V gene encodes CDR1 SGHAT and CDR2 FQDESV (reference sequence). V dropped 9 bases and J dropped 7 bases, with 7 bases sitting between them. The CDR3 region is CASSGNEQFF. In DNA form, the CDR3 reads TGTGCCAGTTCGGGGAATGAGCAGTTCTTC.

The chain couples TRBV2 to TRBJ1-6, with 10 bases matching TRBD1. Germline loops: CDR1 SNHLY, CDR2 FYNNEI. The CDR3 spans 16 residues. V shed 5 bases and J 3 bases; nucleotides not matched to a gene: 4. The DNA for the CDR3 is TGTGCCAGCAGTTCCGGGACAGGGGACTATAATTCACCCCTCCACTTT. It encodes CASSSGTGDYNSPLHF.

The chain combines TRBV2 with TRBJ2-6, with 10 bases fitting TRBD2. Germline V gene data show CDR1 as SNHLY and CDR2 as FYNNEI. V shed 8 bases, J shed 1 base, and the junction held 5 bases outside the gene matches. The CDR3 spans 16 residues. CDR3 residues: CASLLSGGSGANVLTF. CDR3 in DNA: TGTGCCAGCCTTCTTAGCGGGGGGTCTGGGGCCAACGTCCTGACTTTC.

The CDR3 nucleotides read TGTGCCAGCAGCTCGATTAGCGGGGGACTATACAATGAGCAGTTCTTC. It encodes CASSSISGGLYNEQFF. This chain joins TRBV7-2 and TRBJ2-1, with 9 bases aligning to TRBD2. V trimming: 4 bases; J trimming: 4 bases; junction bases outside the gene matches: 8. This CDR3 region has 16 residues. CDR1 SGHTA and CDR2 FQGNSA come from the germline V gene.

The CDR3 spells CASSFLVNEQFF. CDR3 in DNA: TGTGCCAGCAGCTTCTTAGTCAATGAGCAGTTCTTC. This chain connects TRBV7-3 to TRBJ2-1; D is unclear. The V end lost 3 bases, the J end lost 6 bases, and 6 bases lay between the germline ends. This CDR3 region has 12 residues. The germline V gene encodes CDR1 SGHTA and CDR2 FQGTGA.

The J gene is TRBJ2-1, the V gene TRBV7-9, with a weak D call TRBD1 (6 bases). The germline V gene has CDR1 SEHNR and CDR2 FQNEAQ (reference sequence). The CDR3 totals 11 residues. The V end was cut by 3 bases, the J end by 15 bases, with 12 bases between. The CDR3 DNA follows: TGTGCCAGCAGCTTTGATCAGGGGTTGTTCTTC. This encodes CASSFDQGLFF.

The V and J genes are TRBV27 and TRBJ1-1, with D maybe TRBD1 (6 bases). Germline lookup yields CDR1 MNHEY and CDR2 SMNVEV (reference sequence). The V end lost 6 bases, the J end lost 5 bases, and 19 bases lay between the germline ends. The CDR3 sequence is 15 residues long. Here the CDR3 DNA reads TGTGCCAGCAGCCCTCCTTCAGGGGTAAGGACTGAAGCTTTCTTT. Translated: CASSPPSGVRTEAFF.

CDR3 sequence reads: CASSAGSLRGEQETQYF. CDR3 nucleotides: TGTGCCAGCAGCGCCGGGTCATTGCGGGGGGAACAAGAGACCCAGTACTTC. The gene calls are TRBV5-4 and TRBJ2-5; 8 positions match TRBD2. The CDR3 contains 17 residues. Trimming removed 4 bases from V and 2 bases from J; junction bases left unmatched: 13. Germline CDR1 and CDR2: SGHNT and YYREEE (reference sequence).

V usage is TRBV5-6 and J usage is TRBJ1-1, with D unresolved. This CDR3 comprises 14 residues. Germline CDR1 is SGHDT and CDR2 is YYEEEE. Trimming removed 4 bases at V and 1 base at J, with 11 bases between. The CDR3 bases are TGTGCCAGCAGCCCTGAGCTCAGGAACACTGAAGCTTTCTTT. Its protein is CASSPELRNTEAFF.

The chain's CDR3 is CASSRTGGPGTGELFF. The CDR3 DNA reads TGTGCCAGCAGCCGTACCGGGGGGCCGGGCACCGGGGAGCTGTTTTTT. The chain employs TRBV11-2 and TRBJ2-2; weak D call: TRBD2 (7 bases). The germline V and J ends were trimmed by 5 bases and 4 bases, with 17 bases remaining between them. Germline-derived CDR1 and CDR2 are SGHAT and FQNNGV. The CDR3 sequence is 16 residues long.

This clone has only a few counts. The chain combines TRBV10-3 with TRBJ1-5; no definite D call. The germline V gene encodes CDR1 ENHRY and CDR2 SYGVKD. V lost 6 bases and J 0 bases, leaving 6 bases between the germline ends. The CDR3 has 13 residues. CDR3 in amino acids: CAIRRDSNQPQHF. The CDR3 coding sequence is TGTGCCATCAGGAGGGATAGCAATCAGCCCCAGCATTTT.

V is TRBV5-1 and J is TRBJ1-4; tentative D call: TRBD1 (5 bases). The CDR3 spans 15 residues. Germline CDR1 and CDR2: SGHRS and YFSETQ. Trimming removed 4 bases at V and 7 bases at J, with 17 bases between. As DNA, the CDR3 is TGCGCCAGCAGCCGGGGCTGGGGGGAAAGTGAAAAACTGTTTTTT. Its protein product is CASSRGWGESEKLFF.

The chain is built from TRBV4-2 and TRBJ2-7, with a possible D match to TRBD2 (6 bases). This CDR3 comprises 17 residues. CDR1 and CDR2 from the germline V gene are LGHNA and YNFKEQ. Deletions cut 0 bases from V and 3 bases from J, with 18 bases between. CDR3 in DNA: TGTGCCAGCAGCCAAGAGTCGGTTGTGGGGGGATACTACGAGCAGTACTTC. Protein: CASSQESVVGGYYEQYF.

The gene calls are TRBV6-5 and TRBJ2-7, with a possible D match to TRBD1 (5 bases). The CDR3 totals 14 residues. Trimming took off 2 bases at V and 2 bases at J, with 10 bases between the two ends. From germline, CDR1 is MNHEY and CDR2 SVGAGI. This CDR3 is CASSYKGFPYEQYF. In DNA form, the CDR3 reads TGTGCCAGCAGTTACAAGGGGTTCCCCTACGAGCAGTACTTC.

The gene calls are TRBV19 and TRBJ1-2; D may be TRBD1 (5 bases). The CDR3 runs to 13 residues. Per the germline V gene, CDR1 is LNHDA and CDR2 is SQIVND (reference sequence). Trimming pared 10 bases from V and 8 bases from J, leaving 20 bases between. The CDR3 is CATQDGAGQGYTF. CDR3 sequence (DNA): TGTGCCACCCAAGACGGGGCAGGGCAGGGCTACACCTTC.

This clone came up once. The V and J genes are TRBV5-1 and TRBJ1-1; D ambiguous. V lost 0 bases and J 6 bases, leaving 12 bases between the germline ends. The CDR3 covers 14 residues. Germline V lookup: CDR1 SGHRS, CDR2 YFSETQ. The CDR3 DNA sequence: TGCGCCAGCAGCTTGGCCTGGGGTATGGCTGAAGCTTTCTTT. Protein: CASSLAWGMAEAFF. Based on the CDR3 plus reference TRBV5-1 and TRBJ1-1, the full variable domain is KAGVTQTPRYLIKTRGQQVTLSCSPISGHRSVSWYQQTPGQGLQFLFEYFSETQRNKGNFPGRFSGRQFSNSRSEMNVSTLELGDSALYLCASSLAWGMAEAFFGQGTRLTVV.

V is TRBV13 and J is TRBJ1-2; D uncertain. This CDR3 comprises 11 residues. V was pared by 3 bases and J by 8 bases, with 7 bases between. Germline V gene data show CDR1 as PRHDT and CDR2 as FYEKMQ (reference sequence). CDR3 sequence (DNA): TGTGCCAGCAGCTTCGAGCGCGGCTACACCTTC. This sequence encodes CASSFERGYTF.

V is TRBV5-4 and J is TRBJ1-2; no definite D call. Germline V gene data show CDR1 as SGHNT and CDR2 as YYREEE (reference sequence). The CDR3 extends over 15 amino acids. The germline V and J ends were trimmed by 1 base and 3 bases, with 13 bases remaining between them. The CDR3, as DNA: TGTGCCAGCAGCTTGTTAATGGCCGAGCACTATGGCTACACCTTC. Translation gives CASSLLMAEHYGYTF.

The V call is TRBV18, the J call TRBJ1-5; D gene ambiguous. Trimming removed 5 bases from V and 1 base from J, with 12 bases in between. CDR1 is KGHSH and CDR2 is LQKENI in the germline V gene. This CDR3 spans 15 amino acids. CDR3 coding DNA: TGTGCCAGCTCAAGGGATGCGGCCAGCAATCAGCCCCAGCATTTT. Amino acid sequence: CASSRDAASNQPQHF.

The chain links TRBV12-5 to TRBJ1-5, with D unclear. Germline CDR1 LGHNT, CDR2 FRNRAP. Trimming cost V 4 bases and J 8 bases, with 6 bases left between them. The CDR3 length is 11 residues. The CDR3 reads CASGSAEPQHF. The CDR3 DNA reads as TGTGCTAGTGGTTCGGCGGAGCCCCAGCATTTT.

The chain employs TRBV2 and TRBJ2-7, with no clear D. Trimming stripped 3 bases from V and 5 bases from J, with 14 bases between. This CDR3 has 14 residues. Per germline, CDR1 SNHLY and CDR2 FYNNEI. CDR3 residues: CASSEFRLTHEQYF. CDR3 DNA sequence: TGTGCCAGCAGTGAGTTTCGTCTAACCCACGAGCAGTACTTC.